The 5 T cell receptor beta chains listed next were all sequenced from one sample in a study of blood T cell repertoires in COVID-19. Measured with immunoSEQ multiplex PCR; TCRdb has only the in-frame clones, and not every one. This table has roughly 100,000 clones, approximately 80% appearing once. Sequenced input: peripheral blood. The receptors here all came from a man between 60 and 75 years old with acute or convalescent COVID-19.

This chain joins TRBV5-1 and TRBJ1-5, with D hard to call. This CDR3 has 15 amino acids. Germline lookup yields CDR1 SGHRS and CDR2 YFSETQ. V lost 0 bases and J lost 6, with 13 bases in between. CDR3 protein: CASSLGVESIQPQHF. The CDR3 nucleotides read TGCGCCAGCAGCTTGGGGGTGGAGTCGATTCAGCCCCAGCATTTT.

The chain carries TRBV7-2 and TRBJ2-1; 7 bases align to TRBD1. V shed 8 bases, J shed 2 bases, and the junction held 9 bases outside the gene matches. The CDR3 contains 15 residues. CDR1 and CDR2 from the germline V gene are SGHTA and FQGNSA. CDR3 in amino acids: CASGEPQGTYNEQFF. The CDR3 nucleotides read TGTGCCAGCGGGGAACCACAGGGGACCTACAATGAGCAGTTCTTC.

In this sample, this clone turned up once. V gene TRBV24-1 combines with J gene TRBJ2-1; a possible D gene is TRBD2 (6 bases). CDR1 and CDR2 (germline): KGHDR, SFDVKD. V gave up 3 bases and J gave up 4 bases, with 12 bases separating them. This CDR3 has 15 residues. This CDR3 reads CATSDAGSRYNEQFF. CDR3 sequence (DNA): TGTGCCACCAGTGATGCCGGGAGTAGGTACAATGAGCAGTTCTTC.

CDR3 residues: CASSHGQSYEQYF. Written as DNA, the CDR3 is TGTGCCAGCAGTCACGGACAGTCCTACGAGCAGTACTTC. The chain has TRBV27 and TRBJ2-7, with a tentative D call TRBD1 (6 bases). V lost 5 bases to trimming and J lost 1 base, with 9 bases between them. This CDR3 comprises 13 residues. The germline gives CDR1 MNHEY, CDR2 SMNVEV (reference sequence).

V gene TRBV4-1 combines with J gene TRBJ2-5; D is ambiguous. Looked up from germline, CDR1 is MGHRA and CDR2 is YSYEKL. V lost 1 base, J lost 5 bases, and 14 bases lay in between. The CDR3 totals 15 residues. The CDR3 DNA follows: TGCGCCAGCAGCCAAGTCCAGACCCCCGGGGAGACCCAGTACTTC. It codes for CASSQVQTPGETQYF.